Each of the 4 T cell receptor beta chains below was sequenced from the same sample in a study of Ad26.COV2.S vaccination and SARS-CoV-2 variants (dated by TCRdb to the early 2020s). The library was obtained by the immunoSEQ multiplex PCR assay. Not all clones reach the TCRdb copy of this immuneACCESS table, which keeps in-frame sequences only. Checked studies attribute under half of the gap to unresolved V genes and leave the rest unexplained. The sample yields about 480,000 clones; about 83% were counted once. The ten most abundant clones make up 13% of the sample. Explained via the paper, the treatment or condition label denotes: around 19 received Ad26.COV2.S at low or high dose, single or two shots; roughly 5 received placebo; per-sample allocation not given. Repertoires of vaccine and placebo recipients were sequenced from samples taken on day 63 after the first injection. Here the sequenced sample was peripheral blood, taken in a trial of Ad26.COV2.S vaccine versus placebo. The source is a person between 18 and 65 years old who received the Ad26.COV2.S COVID-19 vaccine or a placebo.

This chain links TRBV27 with TRBJ1-5, with a possible D match to TRBD1 (5 bases). This CDR3 region has 15 residues. Deletions cut 3 bases from V and 2 bases from J, with 11 bases between. From germline, CDR1 is MNHEY and CDR2 SMNVEV (reference sequence). The CDR3 region is CASSFRGGGNQPQHF. The CDR3 DNA follows: TGTGCCAGCAGTTTCCGCGGAGGGGGCAATCAGCCCCAGCATTTT.

The V gene is TRBV29-1, the J gene TRBJ2-1; TRBD1 matches 10 bases. J gave up 0 bases and V 7 bases, and 3 bases lay outside the gene matches. Looked up from germline, CDR1 is SQVTM and CDR2 is ANQGSEA. The CDR3 is 14 residues long. CDR3 sequence: CSAGQGSSYNEQFF. The CDR3 DNA is TGCAGCGCGGGACAGGGGAGCTCCTACAATGAGCAGTTCTTC.

The chain is built from TRBV29-1 and TRBJ1-1; 7 nucleotides align to TRBD1. This CDR3 spans 13 amino acids. Germline values: CDR1 SQVTM, CDR2 ANQGSEA. The junction had 5 bases not matched to a gene; V was cut back by 6 bases and J by 1 base. This CDR3 is CSVLRQGNTEAFF. CDR3 bases: TGCAGCGTCCTCCGACAGGGGAACACTGAAGCTTTCTTT.

The chain couples TRBV5-8 to TRBJ2-7, with 7 bases that match TRBD1. Trimming took 4 bases from V and 6 from J; bases not matched to a gene: 13. CDR1 and CDR2 (germline): SGHTS, YDEGEE. The CDR3 is 15 amino acids. The CDR3 region is CASSPVTGAVGEQYF. For the CDR3, the DNA is TGTGCCAGCAGCCCAGTCACAGGGGCAGTCGGCGAGCAGTACTTC. Looking up the rest from reference TRBV5-8 and TRBJ2-7 gives the full variable domain: EAGVTQSPTHLIKTRGQQATLRCSPISGHTSVYWYQQALGLGLQFLLWYDEGEERNRGNFPPRFSGRQFPNYSSELNVNALELEDSALYLCASSPVTGAVGEQYFGPGTRLTVT.